Here is one TCR beta chain with its context. From germline, CDR1 is MNHEY and CDR2 SMNVEV (reference sequence). This CDR3 comprises 15 residues. Trimming left V 5 bases short and J 7 bases short, with 20 bases between. Data came from immunoSEQ multiplex PCR; TCRdb stores just in-frame clones and leaves some out. The data show around 120,000 clones, with 87% seen just once and 25% to 35% held by the top ten. This entry comes from a study of blood T cell repertoires in COVID-19. This clonotype was obtained from a woman in her 70s with acute or convalescent COVID-19. The gene calls are TRBV27 and TRBJ1-1; D uncertain. The specimen was peripheral blood. CDR3 protein: CASSEEGGRKGEAFF. CDR3 bases: TGTGCCAGCAGTGAAGAAGGAGGTCGTAAGGGTGAAGCTTTCTTT.